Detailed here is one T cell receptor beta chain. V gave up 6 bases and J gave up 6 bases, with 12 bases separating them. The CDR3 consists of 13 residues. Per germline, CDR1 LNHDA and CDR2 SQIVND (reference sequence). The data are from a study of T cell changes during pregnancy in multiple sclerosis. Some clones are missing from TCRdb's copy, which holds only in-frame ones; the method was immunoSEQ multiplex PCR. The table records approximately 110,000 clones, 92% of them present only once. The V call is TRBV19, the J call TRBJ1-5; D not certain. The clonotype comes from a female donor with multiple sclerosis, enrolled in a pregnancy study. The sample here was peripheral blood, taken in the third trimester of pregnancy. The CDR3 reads CASSAGASQPQHF. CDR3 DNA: TGTGCCAGTAGCGCAGGTGCTTCTCAGCCCCAGCATTTT.